The 19 T cell receptor beta chains presented below share a single source sample, sequenced in a study of cytomegalovirus exposure and HLA in healthy donors. Sequencing was performed with immunoSEQ multiplex PCR; in TCRdb, only in-frame clones are kept and a portion is missing. Of 78,000 or so clones listed, less than 96% are singletons. Sequencing input: PBMCs. The receptors originated from a young man in good health and CMV-seropositive.

The rearrangement uses TRBV28 and TRBJ1-2; weak D call: TRBD1 (6 bases). The germline V gene encodes CDR1 MDHEN and CDR2 SYDVKM. The CDR3 extends over 16 amino acids. V was shortened by 4 bases and J by 3 bases, with 18 bases between the two germline ends. The CDR3 region has the DNA TGTGCCAGCAGTTCCAGTAGACAGGTTATTCACTATGGCTACACCTTC. As protein: CASSSSRQVIHYGYTF.

CDR3 bases: TGTGCCAGCAGTATGGACAGGGAACACTATGGCTACACCTTC. Translating it yields CASSMDREHYGYTF. The chain uses TRBV6-1 and TRBJ1-2, with 8 bases aligning to TRBD1. This CDR3 spans 14 amino acids. From germline, CDR1 is MNHNS and CDR2 SASEGT. V shed 5 bases and J 3 bases; nucleotides not matched to a gene: 5.

V is TRBV11-2 and J is TRBJ1-5; possibly TRBD1 for D (6 bases). This CDR3 comprises 15 residues. The V gene lost 2 bases and the J gene lost 4 bases, with 12 bases spanning the gap. Germline V lookup: CDR1 SGHAT, CDR2 FQNNGV. The CDR3 loop is CASSLRTGLNQPQHF. The DNA for the CDR3 is TGTGCCAGCAGCTTAAGAACAGGGCTAAATCAGCCCCAGCATTTT.

V and J are TRBV6-6 and TRBJ1-1, with D possibly being TRBD1 (5 bases). The CDR3 totals 13 residues. V was cut by 7 bases and J by 3 bases, with 12 bases left in between. From germline, CDR1 is MNHNY and CDR2 SVGAGI (reference sequence). The CDR3 loop is CASIPTGDTEAFF. For the CDR3, the DNA is TGTGCCAGCATTCCCACGGGGGACACTGAAGCTTTCTTT.

In the case of this clone: Other DNA variants within this sample encode the same CDR3. The rearrangement joins TRBV6-1 to TRBJ1-1, with D possibly TRBD1 on 6 matching bases. The germline V gene encodes CDR1 MNHNS and CDR2 SASEGT. The CDR3 loop spans 13 amino acids. Trimming shortened V by 3 bases and J by 3 bases, and 8 bases separated the two germline ends. CDR3 sequence reads: CASSDRGYTEAFF. In DNA form, the CDR3 reads TGTGCCAGCAGTGACAGGGGATACACTGAAGCTTTCTTT.

The chain links TRBV9 to TRBJ2-2; a possible D gene is TRBD1 (5 bases). Germline-derived CDR1 and CDR2 are SGDLS and YYNGEE. The CDR3 extends over 15 amino acids. Trimming took 3 bases from V and 6 from J, leaving 15 bases between them. The CDR3 is CASSEGQGGAGELFF. The CDR3 coding sequence is TGTGCCAGCAGCGAGGGGCAAGGTGGGGCCGGGGAGCTGTTTTTT.

A single count supports this clone. V is TRBV23-1 and J is TRBJ2-2, with D maybe TRBD1 (5 bases). TRBV23-1 is recorded as an ORF, its role being uncertain. CDR3 length: 19 amino acids. V shed 8 bases and J shed 0 bases, with 25 bases lying between them. In DNA form, the CDR3 reads TGCGCCAGCTCCTCATCAGGGCAGGGTGAACGCGCGAACACCGGGGAGCTGTTTTTT. Translating gives CASSSSGQGERANTGELFF.

V gene TRBV21-1 combines with J gene TRBJ2-1; the DNA was not used to check the table's D call, TRBD1. TRBV21-1 is a known pseudogene. This CDR3 has 14 amino acids. In nucleotides, the CDR3 is TGTGCCAGCAGCGGGACAGGGGATGTGTATGAGCAGTTCTTC. Protein: CASSGTGDVYEQFF.

The chain employs TRBV29-1 and TRBJ2-7; unclear D gene. Trimming took off 5 bases at V and 4 bases at J, with 9 bases between the two ends. Germline V gene lookup returns CDR1 SQVTM and CDR2 ANQGSEA. The length of the CDR3 is 11 residues. The CDR3 is CSVFESYEQYF. CDR3 nucleotide sequence: TGCAGCGTTTTTGAGTCTTACGAGCAGTACTTC.

J is TRBJ1-2 and V is TRBV29-1; possible D gene TRBD1, 6 bases. The CDR3 has 12 residues. CDR1 and CDR2 from the germline V gene are SQVTM and ANQGSEA. V lost 6 bases and J 6 bases, leaving 14 bases between the germline ends. The CDR3 DNA sequence: TGCAGCGTCCCTACAGGGACCGATGGCTACACCTTC. As protein: CSVPTGTDGYTF.

The gene calls are TRBV4-2 and TRBJ1-4; TRBD1 agrees at 9 bases. J lost 6 bases, V lost 3 bases, and 8 bases had no gene match. Germline V gene sequence: CDR1 LGHNA, CDR2 YNFKEQ. The CDR3 runs to 16 residues. The CDR3 nucleotides are TGTGCCAGCAGCCAGGAGAACAGGGGGCTCGATGAAAAACTGTTTTTT. It translates to CASSQENRGLDEKLFF.

The chain combines TRBV27 with TRBJ2-2, with 8 nucleotides matching TRBD1. The CDR3 covers 16 residues. V was clipped by 6 bases and J by 4 bases; unmatched bases: 10. Germline CDR1 is MNHEY and CDR2 is SMNVEV (reference sequence). The CDR3 region is CASSNAGQDVTGELFF. The CDR3 DNA follows: TGTGCCAGCAGCAACGCGGGACAGGACGTCACCGGGGAGCTGTTTTTT.

This chain connects TRBV2 to TRBJ1-1; D is unresolved. This CDR3 is 14 amino acids long. CDR1 and CDR2 (germline): SNHLY, FYNNEI. With 5 bases removed from V and 0 bases from J, the gap between germline ends came to 10 bases. CDR3 amino acids: CASSKRELNTEAFF. CDR3 coding DNA: TGTGCCAGCAGTAAGCGGGAGTTGAACACTGAAGCTTTCTTT. The whole variable domain, filled in from reference TRBV2 and TRBJ1-1, reads EPEVTQTPSHQVTQMGQEVILRCVPISNHLYFYWYRQILGQKVEFLVSFYNNEISEKSEIFDDQFSVERPDGSNFTLKIRSTKLEDSAMYFCASSKRELNTEAFFGQGTRLTVV.

Of note for this clone: Other DNA sequences of this sample code for an identical CDR3. The rearrangement joins TRBV18 to TRBJ1-5; tentative D call: TRBD1 (6 bases). This CDR3 spans 14 amino acids. Germline values: CDR1 KGHSH, CDR2 LQKENI. Trimming shortened V by 3 bases and J by 1 base, and 7 bases separated the two germline ends. The CDR3: CASSPQGSNQPQHF. In DNA form, the CDR3 reads TGTGCCAGCTCACCTCAGGGGAGCAATCAGCCCCAGCATTTT.

The J gene is TRBJ2-6, the V gene TRBV15; no clear D. From germline, CDR1 is LNHNV and CDR2 YYDKDF (reference sequence). The CDR3 has 14 amino acids. V gave up 1 base and J gave up 4 bases, with 5 bases separating them. DNA of the CDR3: TGTGCCACCAGCAGAGCGTTGGGGGCCAACGTCCTGACTTTC. Protein product: CATSRALGANVLTF.

This chain connects TRBV2 to TRBJ2-3; maybe TRBD2 (6 bases). Trimming removed 0 bases at V and 2 bases at J, with 9 bases between. The germline gives CDR1 SNHLY, CDR2 FYNNEI. The CDR3 runs to 15 residues. CDR3 residues: CASSEASRDTDTQYF. The CDR3 bases are TGTGCCAGCAGTGAAGCCTCGCGGGACACAGATACGCAGTATTTT.

The chain carries TRBV2 and TRBJ2-7, with 11 nucleotides matching TRBD2. V was pared by 5 bases and J by 3 bases, with 3 bases of the junction left unmatched. This CDR3 is built from 14 residues. Germline CDR1 is SNHLY and CDR2 is FYNNEI. Written as DNA, the CDR3 is TGTGCCAGCAGTCGACTAGCGGGGTACTACGAGCAGTACTTC. Its translation is CASSRLAGYYEQYF.

This chain connects TRBV5-1 to TRBJ1-1, with TRBD1 as a possible D gene (6 bases). Per germline, CDR1 SGHRS and CDR2 YFSETQ. The CDR3 is 14 amino acids. V lost 3 bases and J lost 1, with 10 bases in between. The CDR3 DNA is TGCGCCAGCAGCTGGGGGGGACAGAACACTGAAGCTTTCTTT. It yields the protein CASSWGGQNTEAFF.

This clone was found once. The J gene is TRBJ2-3, the V gene TRBV6-5; weak D call: TRBD1 (5 bases). The CDR3 covers 16 residues. Germline V gives CDR1 MNHEY, CDR2 SVGAGI. Trimming stripped 3 bases from V and 0 bases from J, with 13 bases between. For the CDR3, the DNA is TGTGCCAGCAGTTATGACAGAACGATTAGCACAGATACGCAGTATTTT. Encoded protein: CASSYDRTISTDTQYF.